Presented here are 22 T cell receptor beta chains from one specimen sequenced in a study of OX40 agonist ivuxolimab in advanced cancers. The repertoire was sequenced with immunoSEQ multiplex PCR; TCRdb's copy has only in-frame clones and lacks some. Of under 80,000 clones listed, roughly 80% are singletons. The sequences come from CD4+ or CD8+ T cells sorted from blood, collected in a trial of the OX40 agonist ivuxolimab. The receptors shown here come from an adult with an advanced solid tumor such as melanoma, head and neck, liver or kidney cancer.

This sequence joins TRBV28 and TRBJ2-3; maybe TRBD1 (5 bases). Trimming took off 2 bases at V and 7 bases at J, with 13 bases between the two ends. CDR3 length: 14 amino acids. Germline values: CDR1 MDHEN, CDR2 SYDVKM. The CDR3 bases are TGTGCCAGCAGTTTACCCAGGGTAAAGAATACGCAGTATTTT. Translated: CASSLPRVKNTQYF.

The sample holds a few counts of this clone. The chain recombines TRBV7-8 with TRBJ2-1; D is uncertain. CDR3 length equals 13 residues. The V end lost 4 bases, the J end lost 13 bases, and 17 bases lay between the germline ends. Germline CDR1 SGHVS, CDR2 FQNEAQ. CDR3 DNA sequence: TGTGCCAGCAGCTCCAGCCCAGCGCTGGTACAGTTCTTC. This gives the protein CASSSSPALVQFF.

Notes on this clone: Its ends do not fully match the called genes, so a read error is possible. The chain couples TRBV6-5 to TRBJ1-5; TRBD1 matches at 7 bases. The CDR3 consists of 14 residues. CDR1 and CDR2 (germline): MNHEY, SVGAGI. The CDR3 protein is CASTRTGSNQPQHF. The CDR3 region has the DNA TGTGCCAGCACTCGGACAGGAAGCAATCAACCCCAGCATTTT.

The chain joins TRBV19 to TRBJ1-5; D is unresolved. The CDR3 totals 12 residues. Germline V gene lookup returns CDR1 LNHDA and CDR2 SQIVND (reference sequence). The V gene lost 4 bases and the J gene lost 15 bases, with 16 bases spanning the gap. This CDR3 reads CASSTPPSSPHF. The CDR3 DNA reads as TGTGCCAGTAGTACCCCCCCCTCGTCACCGCATTTT. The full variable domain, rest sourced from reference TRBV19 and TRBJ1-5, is DGGITQSPKYLFRKEGQNVTLSCEQNLNHDAMYWYRQDPGQGLRLIYYSQIVNDFQKGDIAEGYSVSREKKESFPLTVTSAQKNPTAFYLCASSTPPSSPHFGDGTRLSIL.

The CDR3 DNA is TGTGCCAGTAGTATAGAAGTTTTCACAGATACGCAGTATTTT. Translation gives CASSIEVFTDTQYF. The gene calls are TRBV19 and TRBJ2-3, with D uncertain. Germline V gene data show CDR1 as LNHDA and CDR2 as SQIVND (reference sequence). The CDR3 is 14 amino acids. The V end was cut by 0 bases, the J end by 2 bases, with 6 bases between.

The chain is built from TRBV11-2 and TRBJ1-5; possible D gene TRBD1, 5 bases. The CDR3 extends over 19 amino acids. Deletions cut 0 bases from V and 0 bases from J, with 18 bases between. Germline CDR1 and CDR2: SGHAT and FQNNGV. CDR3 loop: CASSLEGSGAGYSNQPQHF. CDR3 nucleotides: TGTGCCAGCAGCTTAGAGGGGTCTGGGGCAGGGTATAGCAATCAGCCCCAGCATTTT.

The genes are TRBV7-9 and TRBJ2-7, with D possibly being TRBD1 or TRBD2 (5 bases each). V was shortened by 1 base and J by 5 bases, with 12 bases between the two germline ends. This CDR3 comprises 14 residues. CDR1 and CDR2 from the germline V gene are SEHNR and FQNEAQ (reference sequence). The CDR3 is CASSLVPGPDEQYF. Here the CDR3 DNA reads TGTGCCAGCAGCTTAGTTCCGGGGCCAGACGAGCAGTACTTC.

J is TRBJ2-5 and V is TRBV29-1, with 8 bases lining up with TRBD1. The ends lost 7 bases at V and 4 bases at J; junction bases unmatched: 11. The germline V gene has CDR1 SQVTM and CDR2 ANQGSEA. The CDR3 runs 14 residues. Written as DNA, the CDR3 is TGCAGCGCCGAATCCGGGACAGGACTAGAGACCCAGTACTTC. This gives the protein CSAESGTGLETQYF.

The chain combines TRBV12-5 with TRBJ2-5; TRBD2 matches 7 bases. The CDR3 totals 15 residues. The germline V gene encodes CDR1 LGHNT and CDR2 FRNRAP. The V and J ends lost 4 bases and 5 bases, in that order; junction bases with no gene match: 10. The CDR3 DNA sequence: TGTGCTAGTGGTTCTGCGACAAGGGAGGGGGAGACCCAGTACTTC. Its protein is CASGSATREGETQYF.

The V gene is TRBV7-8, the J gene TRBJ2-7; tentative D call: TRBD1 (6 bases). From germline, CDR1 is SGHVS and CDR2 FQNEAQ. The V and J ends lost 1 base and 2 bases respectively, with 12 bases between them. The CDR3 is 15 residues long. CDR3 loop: CASSLVGTITYEQYF. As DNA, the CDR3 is TGTGCCAGCAGCTTAGTTGGGACAATTACCTACGAGCAGTACTTC.

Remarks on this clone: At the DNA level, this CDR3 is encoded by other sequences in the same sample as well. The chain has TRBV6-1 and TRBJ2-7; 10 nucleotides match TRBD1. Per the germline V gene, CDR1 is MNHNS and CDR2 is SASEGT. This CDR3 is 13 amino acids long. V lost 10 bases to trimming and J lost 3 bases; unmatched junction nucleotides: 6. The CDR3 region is CATQTGGGYEQYF. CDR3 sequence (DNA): TGTGCCACCCAGACAGGGGGCGGCTACGAGCAGTACTTC.

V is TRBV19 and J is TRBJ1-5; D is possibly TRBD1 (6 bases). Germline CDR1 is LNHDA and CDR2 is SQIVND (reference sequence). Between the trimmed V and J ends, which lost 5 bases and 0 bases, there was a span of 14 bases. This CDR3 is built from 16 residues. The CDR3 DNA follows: TGTGCCAGTAGTGGTCTTGGGACAAATAGCAATCAGCCCCAGCATTTT. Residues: CASSGLGTNSNQPQHF.

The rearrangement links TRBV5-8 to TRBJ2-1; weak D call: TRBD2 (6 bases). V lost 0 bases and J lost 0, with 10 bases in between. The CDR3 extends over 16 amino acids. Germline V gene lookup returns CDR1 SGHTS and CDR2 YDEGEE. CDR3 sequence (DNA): TGTGCCAGCAGCTTGGTGTTGGGGGGCTCCTACAATGAGCAGTTCTTC. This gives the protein CASSLVLGGSYNEQFF.

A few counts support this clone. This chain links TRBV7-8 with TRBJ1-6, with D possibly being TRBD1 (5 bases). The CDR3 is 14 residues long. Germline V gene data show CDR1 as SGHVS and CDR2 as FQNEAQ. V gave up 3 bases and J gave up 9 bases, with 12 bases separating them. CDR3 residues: CASSFGADVSPLHF. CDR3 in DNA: TGTGCCAGCAGCTTTGGGGCGGATGTTTCACCCCTCCACTTT. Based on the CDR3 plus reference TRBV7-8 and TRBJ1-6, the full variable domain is GAGVSQSPRYKVAKRGQDVALRCDPISGHVSLFWYQQALGQGPEFLTYFQNEAQLDKSGLPSDRFFAERPEGSVSTLKIQRTQQEDSAVYLCASSFGADVSPLHFGNGTRLTVT.

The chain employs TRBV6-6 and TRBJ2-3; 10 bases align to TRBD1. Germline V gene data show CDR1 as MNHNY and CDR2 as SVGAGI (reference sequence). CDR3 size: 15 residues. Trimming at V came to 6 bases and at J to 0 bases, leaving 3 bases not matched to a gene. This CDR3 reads CASRPTGGSTDTQYF. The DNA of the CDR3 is TGTGCCAGCAGGCCGACAGGGGGCAGCACAGATACGCAGTATTTT.

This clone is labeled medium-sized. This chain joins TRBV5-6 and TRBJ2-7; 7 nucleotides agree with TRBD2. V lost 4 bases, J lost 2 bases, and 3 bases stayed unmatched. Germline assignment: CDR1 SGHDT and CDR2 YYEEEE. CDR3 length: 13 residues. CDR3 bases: TGTGCCAGCAGCCTTGGGACTACCTACGAGCAGTACTTC. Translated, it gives CASSLGTTYEQYF.

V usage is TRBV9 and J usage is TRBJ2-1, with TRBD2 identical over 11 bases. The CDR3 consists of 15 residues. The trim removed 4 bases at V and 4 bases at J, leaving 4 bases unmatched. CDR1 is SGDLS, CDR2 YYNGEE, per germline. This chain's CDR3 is CASSSSGGTYNEQFF. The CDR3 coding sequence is TGTGCCAGCAGCTCTAGCGGGGGGACTTACAATGAGCAGTTCTTC. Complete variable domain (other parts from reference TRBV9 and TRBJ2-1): DSGVTQTPKHLITATGQRVTLRCSPRSGDLSVYWYQQSLDQGLQFLIQYYNGEERAKGNILERFSAQQFPDLHSELNLSSLELGDSALYFCASSSSGGTYNEQFFGPGTRLTVL.

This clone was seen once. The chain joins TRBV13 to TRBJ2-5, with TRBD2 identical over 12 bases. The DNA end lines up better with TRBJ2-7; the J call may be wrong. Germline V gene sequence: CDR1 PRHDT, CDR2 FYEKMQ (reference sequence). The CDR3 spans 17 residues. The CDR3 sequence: CASSLGGLAGTSYEQYF. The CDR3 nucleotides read TGTGCCAGCAGCTTAGGCGGACTAGCGGGAACCTCCTACGAGCAGTACTTC.

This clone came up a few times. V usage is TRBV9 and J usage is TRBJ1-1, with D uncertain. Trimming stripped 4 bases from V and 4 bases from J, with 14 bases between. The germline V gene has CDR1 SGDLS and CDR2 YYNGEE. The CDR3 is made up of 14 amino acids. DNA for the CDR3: TGTGCCAGCAGCCCTAGCAATTTGCTCACTGAAGCTTTCTTT. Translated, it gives CASSPSNLLTEAFF.

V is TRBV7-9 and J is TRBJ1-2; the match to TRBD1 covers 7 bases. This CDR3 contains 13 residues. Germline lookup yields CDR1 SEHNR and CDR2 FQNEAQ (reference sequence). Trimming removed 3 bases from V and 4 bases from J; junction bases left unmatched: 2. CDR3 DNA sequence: TGTGCCAGCAGCTTCAGGGGGGGCTATGGCTACACCTTC. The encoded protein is CASSFRGGYGYTF.

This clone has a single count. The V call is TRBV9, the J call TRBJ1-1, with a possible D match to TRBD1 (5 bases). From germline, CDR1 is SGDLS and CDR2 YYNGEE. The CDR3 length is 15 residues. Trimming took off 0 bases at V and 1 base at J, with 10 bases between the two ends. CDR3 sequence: CASSVDPGGNTEAFF. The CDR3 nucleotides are TGTGCCAGCAGCGTAGACCCGGGGGGGAACACTGAAGCTTTCTTT. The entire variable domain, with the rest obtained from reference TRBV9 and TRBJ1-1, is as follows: DSGVTQTPKHLITATGQRVTLRCSPRSGDLSVYWYQQSLDQGLQFLIQYYNGEERAKGNILERFSAQQFPDLHSELNLSSLELGDSALYFCASSVDPGGNTEAFFGQGTRLTVV.

The CDR3 coding sequence is TGTGCCAGCACCCCGGGGGCCTATAATTCACCCCTCCACTTT. Translated: CASTPGAYNSPLHF. The chain couples TRBV7-9 to TRBJ1-6; a weak D match, TRBD1 (5 bases). The CDR3 is 14 amino acids. Deletions cut 7 bases from V and 2 bases from J, with 9 bases between. Germline V gene lookup returns CDR1 SEHNR and CDR2 FQNEAQ (reference sequence).